One and the same sample provided the 22 T cell receptor beta chains below, sequenced in a study of long-term antiretroviral therapy in people with HIV. The assay, immunoSEQ v3.0, was run at survey level. Libraries were prepared by immunoSEQ multiplex PCR; TCRdb keeps only in-frame clonotypes and omits some of them. In the table there are around 19,000 clones, around nine tenths of which are singletons. The material sequenced was unsorted PBMCs, taken approximately 4.4 years before starting antiretroviral therapy. The receptors come from a woman aged 25 to 45 with HIV.

This rearrangement joins TRBV11-2 to TRBJ2-3; D is tentatively TRBD1 or TRBD2 (5 bases each). In germline, CDR1 is SGHAT, CDR2 FQNNGV. This CDR3 region has 16 residues. Trimming took 5 bases from V and 0 from J, leaving 15 bases between them. The CDR3 protein is CASSLWGSASTDTQYF. The CDR3 bases are TGTGCCAGCAGCCTATGGGGGTCAGCTAGCACAGATACGCAGTATTTT. The entire variable domain, with the rest obtained from reference TRBV11-2 and TRBJ2-3, is as follows: EAGVAQSPRYKIIEKRQSVAFWCNPISGHATLYWYQQILGQGPKLLIQFQNNGVVDDSQLPKDRFSAERLKGVDSTLKIQPAKLEDSAVYLCASSLWGSASTDTQYFGPGTRLTVL.

The CDR3 bases are TGTGCCAGTAGGCCGGGGTTCGCGACGGATGAAAAACTGTTTTTT. Encoded protein: CASRPGFATDEKLFF. The V and J genes are TRBV19 and TRBJ1-4; D gene unclear. V was shortened by 6 bases and J by 6 bases, with 17 bases between the two germline ends. The germline gives CDR1 LNHDA, CDR2 SQIVND (reference sequence). CDR3 length equals 15 residues.

The chain couples TRBV27 to TRBJ1-6; D is possibly TRBD1 (5 bases). The CDR3 consists of 15 residues. Germline V gene sequence: CDR1 MNHEY, CDR2 SMNVEV (reference sequence). The ends were cut back, 7 bases at V and 4 bases at J, with 14 bases in the middle. The CDR3 spells CASTGGSPYNSPLHF. The CDR3 nucleotides are TGTGCCAGCACCGGGGGGTCCCCGTATAATTCACCCCTCCACTTT.

The chain uses TRBV5-1 and TRBJ1-3; TRBD1 matches 8 bases. This CDR3 has 14 amino acids. With 0 bases clipped from V and 8 bases from J, the junction kept 4 bases outside the gene matches. Germline CDR1 and CDR2: SGHRS and YFSETQ. The CDR3 DNA is TGCGCCAGCAGCTTGGAGTACAGGGGGGACACCATATATTTT. Its protein product is CASSLEYRGDTIYF.

This clone has only a few counts. The gene calls are TRBV5-5 and TRBJ1-2; perhaps TRBD1 as D (5 bases). Deletions cut 0 bases from V and 11 bases from J, with 14 bases between. This CDR3 spans 13 amino acids. Germline assignment: CDR1 SGHKS and CDR2 YYEKEE (reference sequence). In nucleotides, the CDR3 is TGTGCCAGCAGCTTGGAGGCGGGGCTTCAGTACACCTTC. It encodes CASSLEAGLQYTF.

The chain couples TRBV5-5 to TRBJ1-2, with D possibly matching TRBD1 (6 bases). V was trimmed by 0 bases and J by 5 bases, leaving 8 bases between them. Germline CDR1 and CDR2: SGHKS and YYEKEE (reference sequence). CDR3 length equals 13 residues. CDR3 loop: CASSLAQGYGYTF. CDR3 DNA sequence: TGTGCCAGCAGCTTGGCACAGGGTTATGGCTACACCTTC.

Only a few counts were recorded for this clone. This rearrangement joins TRBV5-4 to TRBJ2-1, with TRBD2 matching 9 bases. CDR3 size: 15 residues. With 4 bases clipped from V and 4 bases from J, the junction kept 6 bases outside the gene matches. Germline V gene sequence: CDR1 SGHNT, CDR2 YYREEE (reference sequence). CDR3 region: CASSPAGLAYNEQFF. The CDR3 DNA reads TGTGCCAGCAGCCCGGCGGGACTAGCTTACAATGAGCAGTTCTTC.

This clone appeared a few times. In DNA, the CDR3 is TGTGCCAGCCAGTTCTCTGGGACACCATCCTACGAGCAGTACTTC. Amino acid sequence: CASQFSGTPSYEQYF. This chain connects TRBV19 to TRBJ2-7, with D possibly matching TRBD1 (6 bases). There are 15 residues in the CDR3. V was pared by 9 bases and J by 1 base, with 19 bases between. In germline, CDR1 is LNHDA, CDR2 SQIVND (reference sequence).

This chain uses TRBV11-3 with TRBJ2-2; TRBD1 agrees at 7 bases. Germline CDR1 reads SGHNT; CDR2 reads YENEEA. The CDR3 runs to 16 residues. V was pared by 1 base and J by 4 bases, with 6 bases of the junction left unmatched. The CDR3 DNA sequence: TGTGCCAGCAGCTTAGGACAGGGCGAGTTCACCGGGGAGCTGTTTTTT. Translation gives CASSLGQGEFTGELFF.

The V gene is TRBV7-2, the J gene TRBJ1-5, with D maybe TRBD1 (6 bases). The CDR3 contains 14 residues. CDR1 and CDR2 (germline): SGHTA, FQGNSA. The ends were cut back, 4 bases at V and 13 bases at J, with 20 bases in the middle. Here the CDR3 reads CASSYGGGRDKQHF. The DNA of the CDR3 is TGTGCCAGCAGCTATGGGGGGGGAAGGGACAAGCAGCATTTT.

The rearrangement joins TRBV14 to TRBJ2-5, with TRBD2 matching over 7 bases. CDR1 and CDR2 from the germline V gene are SGHDN and FVKESK. J gave up 4 bases and V 4 bases, and 3 bases lay outside the gene matches. The CDR3 runs 13 residues. The CDR3 DNA follows: TGTGCCAGCAGCCGAGCGGGGTCAGAGACCCAGTACTTC. This codes for CASSRAGSETQYF. Full variable domain (remainder filled in from reference TRBV14 and TRBJ2-5): EAGVTQFPSHSVIEKGQTVTLRCDPISGHDNLYWYRRVMGKEIKFLLHFVKESKQDESGMPNNRFLAERTGGTYSTLKVQPAELEDSGVYFCASSRAGSETQYFGPGTRLLVL.

The chain is built from TRBV7-2 and TRBJ1-3, with 7 bases matching TRBD1. After removal of 3 bases from V and 1 base from J, the junction contained 3 bases not matched to a gene. Germline assignment: CDR1 SGHTA and CDR2 FQGNSA. The CDR3 is made up of 15 amino acids. CDR3: CASSFQQGSGNTIYF. Here the CDR3 DNA reads TGTGCCAGCAGCTTCCAACAGGGGTCTGGAAACACCATATATTTT.

On this clone itself: The germline gene is not matched at one end of the junction; a read error may be the cause. The chain carries TRBV25-1 and TRBJ2-2; no clear D. This CDR3 contains 14 residues. Germline values: CDR1 MGHDK, CDR2 SYGVNS. The DNA of the CDR3 is TGTGCCAGCACTGAAGGCGCCCGGACCGGGGAGCTGTTTTTT. This codes for CASTEGARTGELFF.

This chain joins TRBV30 and TRBJ2-3, with TRBD2 matching over 12 bases. The CDR3 has 13 amino acids. CDR1 is GTSNPN, CDR2 SVGIG, per germline (reference sequence). The CDR3 is CASGTSGTDTQYF. CDR3 coding DNA: TGTGCATCCGGGACTAGCGGGACAGATACGCAGTATTTT.

This sequence joins TRBV6-5 and TRBJ1-1; TRBD1 might be the D (5 bases). V was cut by 5 bases and J by 9 bases, with 16 bases left in between. CDR3 length: 13 residues. CDR1 is MNHEY, CDR2 SVGAGI, per germline. This CDR3 reads CASSPSGNSKAFF. CDR3 DNA sequence: TGTGCCAGCAGTCCCTCAGGGAACTCTAAAGCTTTCTTT.

The chain uses TRBV7-6 and TRBJ1-2; 10 nucleotides match TRBD1. The V segment lost 2 bases and the J segment 11 bases; nucleotides outside the gene matches: 8. Germline values: CDR1 SGHVS, CDR2 FNYEAQ. The CDR3 runs to 14 residues. This CDR3 is CASSLQDRGQKYTF. The CDR3 bases are TGTGCCAGCAGCTTACAAGACAGGGGGCAGAAGTACACCTTC.

V and J are TRBV19 and TRBJ1-2, with D possibly being TRBD1 (5 bases). The length of the CDR3 is 13 residues. The germline gives CDR1 LNHDA, CDR2 SQIVND (reference sequence). Trimming left V 3 bases short and J 6 bases short, with 11 bases between. In DNA, the CDR3 is TGTGCCAGTAGTATCACAGGTATTCATGGCTACACCTTC. Protein sequence: CASSITGIHGYTF.

The rearrangement uses TRBV7-2 and TRBJ1-4; D remains ambiguous. CDR1 and CDR2 (germline): SGHTA, FQGNSA. This CDR3 spans 12 amino acids. V lost 2 bases to trimming and J lost 11 bases, with 9 bases between them. CDR3 in DNA: TGTGCCAGCAGCTTAACAAATCGGAAACTGTTTTTT. Protein: CASSLTNRKLFF.

This chain joins TRBV5-1 and TRBJ2-5, with 9 bases lining up with TRBD2. Losses at the gene ends were 0 bases for V and 5 bases for J; bases not matched to a gene: 11. The CDR3 extends over 17 amino acids. The germline V gene encodes CDR1 SGHRS and CDR2 YFSETQ. CDR3 coding DNA: TGCGCCAGCAGCTTGGTTTCTAGCGGGGTCGGAAGGGAGACCCAGTACTTC. This gives the protein CASSLVSSGVGRETQYF.

In its sample, this clone was seen once. The gene calls are TRBV7-2 and TRBJ2-7; TRBD1 is a possible D gene (5 bases). Trimming shortened V by 2 bases and J by 2 bases, and 7 bases separated the two germline ends. This CDR3 region has 13 residues. Germline V gene data show CDR1 as SGHTA and CDR2 as FQGNSA. The CDR3 nucleotides read TGTGCCAGCAGCTTAAAGACAGCCTACGAGCAGTACTTC. Its translation: CASSLKTAYEQYF.

This chain connects TRBV6-6 to TRBJ1-3, with D perhaps TRBD1 (6 bases). CDR1 is MNHNY, CDR2 SVGAGI, per germline (reference sequence). The CDR3 covers 16 residues. With 0 bases removed from V and 4 bases from J, the gap between germline ends came to 13 bases. CDR3 sequence (DNA): TGTGCCAGCAGTTACTCGATGGGGGCGCGAGGAAACACCATATATTTT. Translation gives CASSYSMGARGNTIYF.

This clone was counted between two and nine times. The CDR3 DNA is TGTGCCAGCAGCTCCCTAGACGGTCCCTACGAGCAGTACTTC. Amino acids: CASSSLDGPYEQYF. The chain combines TRBV5-4 with TRBJ2-7; D ambiguous. Per germline, CDR1 SGHNT and CDR2 YYREEE (reference sequence). Trimming took 3 bases from V and 2 from J, leaving 12 bases between them. This CDR3 is 14 amino acids long. Supplemented by reference TRBV5-4 and TRBJ2-7, the full variable domain reads ETGVTQSPTHLIKTRGQQVTLRCSSQSGHNTVSWYQQALGQGPQFIFQYYREEENGRGNFPPRFSGLQFPNYSSELNVNALELDDSALYLCASSSLDGPYEQYFGPGTRLTVT.